This T cell receptor beta chain was documented in a study of blood T cell repertoires in COVID-19. Overall study: PBMCs, B-cell-depleted T cells, or T cells provided the cDNA or gDNA that made up the material.

Repertoires were generated with immunoSEQ multiplex PCR, while TCRdb's copy carries only in-frame clones and drops some. Seen here are roughly 120,000 clones, roughly 82% observed once, and the top ten hold 9% to 14%. This CDR3 region has 16 residues. The V and J ends lost 3 bases and 7 bases respectively, with 19 bases between them. Germline values: CDR1 MNHNS, CDR2 SASEGT. This clone is a singleton in its sample. Sequenced: peripheral blood. The sequence derives from a human donor in a cohort sampled during active COVID-19. The chain carries TRBV6-1 and TRBJ1-5; weak D call: TRBD1 (5 bases). The CDR3 DNA reads TGTGCCAGCAGTGAGGGGGACTCTGGGGGGAGACAGCCCCAGCATTTT. This codes for CASSEGDSGGRQPQHF.